Presented here are 8 T cell receptor beta chains from one specimen sequenced in a study of cytomegalovirus exposure and HLA in healthy donors (dated by TCRdb to about 2017). Libraries were constructed by the immunoSEQ multiplex PCR assay. A mixture of 60 forward primers for TCR Vbeta segments and 13 reverse primers for TCR Jbeta segments was used in the multiplex PCR. TCRdb stores this immuneACCESS table with in-frame sequences only. Part of the clones is absent; in the studies checked, under half of the shortfall reflects unresolved V genes, and no reason is known for the rest. This sample comprises about 190,000 clones, more than 65% of them detected only once. 3.4% of the sample is taken by the ten largest. Sequencing used PBMCs. These receptors all come from a man aged 35-49 years in good health and CMV-seropositive.

The chain has TRBV9 and TRBJ2-1, with D perhaps TRBD1 (6 bases). This CDR3 comprises 17 residues. Germline CDR1 is SGDLS and CDR2 is YYNGEE. The germline V and J ends were trimmed by 4 bases and 5 bases, with 22 bases remaining between them. The CDR3 DNA follows: TGTGCCAGCAGCCCTAGGGGGACCCAGGGGCCCAACAATGAGCAGTTCTTC. This translates into CASSPRGTQGPNNEQFF.

This sequence joins TRBV7-9 and TRBJ2-4, with D unresolved. This CDR3 has 15 residues. Trimming left V 5 bases short and J 5 bases short, with 16 bases between. Germline CDR1 and CDR2: SEHNR and FQNEAQ (reference sequence). CDR3 DNA sequence: TGTGCCAGCAGCCCTGGGCCCTACGACGAAAACATTCAGTACTTC. Its translation: CASSPGPYDENIQYF.

The chain has TRBV15 and TRBJ2-5, with 9 bases fitting TRBD2. CDR3 length: 17 amino acids. J lost 2 bases, V lost 0 bases, and 7 bases had no gene match. Germline-derived CDR1 and CDR2 are LNHNV and YYDKDF (reference sequence). The CDR3 DNA reads TGTGCCACCAGCAGAGAGGGTAGCGGGAGTATTCAAGAGACCCAGTACTTC. It specifies CATSREGSGSIQETQYF.

This chain uses TRBV5-5 with TRBJ1-2; 11 bases line up with TRBD1. Germline V gene lookup returns CDR1 SGHKS and CDR2 YYEKEE (reference sequence). This CDR3 comprises 15 residues. With V trimmed by 4 bases and J by 1 base, 3 bases remained unmatched. The CDR3 region is CASSLGTGGNYGYTF. The CDR3 nucleotides are TGTGCCAGCAGCCTCGGGACAGGGGGTAACTATGGCTACACCTTC. Based on the CDR3 plus reference TRBV5-5 and TRBJ1-2, the full variable domain is DAGVTQSPTHLIKTRGQQVTLRCSPISGHKSVSWYQQVLGQGPQFIFQYYEKEERGRGNFPDRFSARQFPNYSSELNVNALLLGDSALYLCASSLGTGGNYGYTFGSGTRLTVV.

In nucleotides, the CDR3 is TGTGCCAGCAGACGAAACAGGGAGGGTCAGCCCCAGCATTTT. Encoded protein: CASRRNREGQPQHF. The rearrangement joins TRBV6-6 to TRBJ1-5; the D gene is possibly TRBD1 (6 bases). The CDR3 covers 14 residues. Germline lookup yields CDR1 MNHNY and CDR2 SVGAGI (reference sequence). V lost 6 bases and J 6 bases, leaving 15 bases between the germline ends.

To note about this clone: Its ends do not fully match the called genes, so a read error is possible. The rearrangement links TRBV18 to TRBJ1-3; D uncertain. The length of the CDR3 is 15 residues. Germline V gives CDR1 KGHSH, CDR2 LQKENI. The CDR3 protein is CASPPPSSSGNTIYF. CDR3 DNA sequence: TGTGCCAGCCCACCACCCTCGAGCTCTGGAAACACCATATATTTT.

This chain joins TRBV5-5 and TRBJ1-1; 7 bases map to TRBD1. Germline-derived CDR1 and CDR2 are SGHKS and YYEKEE (reference sequence). CDR3 size: 15 residues. J was trimmed by 1 base and V by 1 base; bases with no gene match: 4. The CDR3 region is CASSLTGQRNTEAFF. DNA of the CDR3: TGTGCCAGCAGCTTGACGGGACAGAGGAACACTGAAGCTTTCTTT.

J is TRBJ2-2 and V is TRBV2; D unresolved. Trimming shortened V by 5 bases and J by 7 bases, and 8 bases separated the two germline ends. This CDR3 has 12 amino acids. Germline V gene data show CDR1 as SNHLY and CDR2 as FYNNEI. In DNA form, the CDR3 reads TGTGCCAGCAGTCCAGGTTTCGGGGAGCTGTTTTTT. The encoded protein is CASSPGFGELFF.